The rows below give T cell receptor beta chains drawn from one sample of a study of response to subunit inactivated influenza vaccine. TCRdb reprocessed the RT-PCR reads via MiXCR and lists one record per CDR3 protein. Of roughly 620,000 distinct CDR3 sequences listed, about 11% are singletons. These data were also filed under a second study, of T cells expressing NK-cell markers.

Sequences were derived from PBMCs from blood, sampled on the day of vaccination. These receptor sequences come from a man over 45 who received an inactivated influenza vaccine. Both conserved end residues are trimmed from each CDR3.

v_call cdr3_aa
TRBV7-2 ASSLEGLISPLH
TRBV3-1 ASSQGTGRPQH
TRBV20-1 SARARGVAKNIQY
TRBV5-1 ASSLVVSGRAWDEQF
TRBV6-5 ASSYGPNREKLF
TRBV25-1 ASSVGTSGLYEQY
TRBV7-8 ASSSRLAGLQETQY
TRBV7-2 ASSLSVAGPFF
TRBV29-1 SVFNAGIPDGRAKNIQY
TRBV20-1 SARRSGSYNEQF
TRBV2 ASSHRESETQY
TRBV3-1 ASSIGNGGTYKNIQY
TRBV3-1 ASSQSGQGTYEQY
TRBV6-5 ASSYGQGDSNQPQH
TRBV18 ASSPQQYNEQF
TRBV5-1 ASSTSGRTNEKLF
TRBV6-2/TRBV6-3 ASSSAITYEQY
TRBV7-2 ASSLSGGASTDTQY
TRBV3-1 ASSFNAGTQAGELF
TRBV6-5 ASSWSPAQYQETQY
TRBV6-5 ASSYGGQGRSETQY
TRBV10-3 AISEGRGISGELF
TRBV20-1 SARGAPYEQY
TRBV27 ASKAGWAGQHEAF
TRBV7-2 ATQNAASTDTQY
TRBV20-1 SARGRDYEQY
TRBV6-1 ASTPGGRNEQF
TRBV5-1 ASSLTGGLTDTQY
TRBV7-8 ASSPEQRVNTEAF
TRBV10-2 ASRLTTSGGAPEQF
TRBV7-9 ASSSHPRQSPYEQY
TRBV10-3 ASRDIFEETQY
TRBV11-3 ASSLMGTTGELF
TRBV5-1 ASSAQYEQY
TRBV6-2/TRBV6-3 ASSWTGGYEQY
TRBV29-1 SALIAGDRYEQY
TRBV12-3/TRBV12-4 ATSPAGGSGEAF
TRBV6-2/TRBV6-3 ASSSLTGRRTDTQY
TRBV7-3 ASSLMLRTEQF
TRBV12-3/TRBV12-4 ASTLFPPILQF
TRBV5-6 ASSLAWTTQETQY
TRBV12-3/TRBV12-4 ASSLGSYTDTQY
TRBV5-5 ASSRTPQGGETQY
TRBV28 ASSKLRNTGELF
TRBV28 ASSPPHNYGYT
TRBV7-2 ASSQTSGGAQTQY
TRBV6-5 ASSYGAIQY
TRBV7-2 ASSLVFGTGSYEQY
TRBV7-3 ASSFIGGSAWDEQF
TRBV11-2 ASSKPTSGSGEQF
TRBV7-2 ASAPAGVYQETQY
TRBV20-1 SARDLGEEGSTNEKLF